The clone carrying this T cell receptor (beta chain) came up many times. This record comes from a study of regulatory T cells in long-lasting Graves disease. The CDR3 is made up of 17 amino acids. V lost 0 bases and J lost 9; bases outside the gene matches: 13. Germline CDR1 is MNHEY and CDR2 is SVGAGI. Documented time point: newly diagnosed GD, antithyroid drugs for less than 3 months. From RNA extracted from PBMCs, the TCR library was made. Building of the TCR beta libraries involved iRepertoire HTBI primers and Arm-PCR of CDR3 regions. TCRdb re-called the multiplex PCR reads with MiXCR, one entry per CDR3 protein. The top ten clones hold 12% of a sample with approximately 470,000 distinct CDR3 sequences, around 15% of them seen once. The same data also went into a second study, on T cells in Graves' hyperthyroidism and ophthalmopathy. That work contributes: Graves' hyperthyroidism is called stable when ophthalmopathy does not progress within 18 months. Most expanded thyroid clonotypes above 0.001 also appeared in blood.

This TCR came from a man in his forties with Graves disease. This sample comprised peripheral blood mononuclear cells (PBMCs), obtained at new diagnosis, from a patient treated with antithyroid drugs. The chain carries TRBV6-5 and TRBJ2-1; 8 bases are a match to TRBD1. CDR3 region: CASSYSATGVGFFEQFF. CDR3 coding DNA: TGTGCCAGCAGTTACTCGGCGACAGGGGTCGGTTTCTTTGAGCAGTTCTTC.